The 23 T cell receptor beta chains below all came from one sample that was sequenced in a study of neurological immune-mediated disorders. TCRdb ran MiXCR on the 5' RACE reads and lists one entry per CDR3 protein. The sample lists about 21,000 distinct CDR3 sequences, around 6.2% occurring once. The specimen was CD8+ T cells from blood. Receptors originate from a young man in good health.

The table lists this clonotype with many counts. The rearrangement uses TRBV6-5 and TRBJ2-7; D possibly corresponds to TRBD1 (5 bases). The CDR3 sequence is 15 residues long. Germline CDR1 is MNHEY and CDR2 is SVGAGI. V lost 0 bases and J 5 bases, leaving 14 bases between the germline ends. CDR3 region: CASSYSAGLSNEQYF. CDR3 DNA: TGTGCCAGCAGTTACTCGGCAGGGTTGTCTAACGAGCAGTACTTC.

This clonotype was counted ten times or more. The chain uses TRBV5-1 and TRBJ2-1, with D perhaps TRBD1 (7 bases). CDR1 and CDR2 from the germline V gene are SGHRS and YFSETQ. The CDR3 sequence is 12 residues long. Trimming stripped 4 bases from V and 9 bases from J, with 11 bases between. Written as DNA, the CDR3 is TGCGCCAGCAGCCCGGGGGACAGTGAGCAGTTCTTC. Translated: CASSPGDSEQFF.

In its sample, this clonotype was seen many times. This chain joins TRBV29-1 and TRBJ1-1, with D possibly being TRBD1 (5 bases). In germline, CDR1 is SQVTM, CDR2 ANQGSEA. Trimming took off 6 bases at V and 3 bases at J, with 26 bases between the two ends. The CDR3 has 17 residues. The DNA for the CDR3 is TGCAGCGTCGCCGATCCGGGACCGACTCAGTGGGACACTGAAGCTTTCTTT. The encoded protein is CSVADPGPTQWDTEAFF.

There are many counts of this clonotype. DNA of the CDR3: TGTGCCAGCAGCCCCGGGACAGCCTCCTATCAGCCCCAGCATTTT. It specifies CASSPGTASYQPQHF. This chain connects TRBV6-5 to TRBJ1-5, with 7 bases matching TRBD1. This CDR3 comprises 15 residues. Germline CDR1 is MNHEY and CDR2 is SVGAGI. Trimming took 6 bases from V and 5 from J; bases not matched to a gene: 10.

Many counts were recorded for this clonotype. This chain connects TRBV11-1 to TRBJ2-5; 12 bases agree with TRBD2. J lost 0 bases, V lost 5 bases, and 4 bases had no gene match. From germline, CDR1 is SGHAT and CDR2 FQDESV (reference sequence). The CDR3 is 16 residues long. The DNA of the CDR3 is TGTGCCAGCAGCCCTCTAGCGGGGGGGTACCAAGAGACCCAGTACTTC. It encodes CASSPLAGGYQETQYF.

The sample holds many counts of this clonotype. CDR3 sequence reads: CASSATGTGWYEQYF. CDR3 DNA sequence: TGTGCCAGCAGTGCGACCGGGACAGGGTGGTACGAGCAGTACTTC. V gene TRBV25-1 combines with J gene TRBJ2-7; 9 nucleotides line up with TRBD1. Germline-derived CDR1 and CDR2 are MGHDK and SYGVNS. J gave up 4 bases and V 4 bases, and 8 bases lay outside the gene matches. The CDR3 has 15 residues.

This clonotype was recorded many times. This sequence joins TRBV6-5 and TRBJ2-5, with unresolved D. Germline assignment: CDR1 MNHEY and CDR2 SVGAGI. The CDR3 contains 14 residues. The germline V and J ends were trimmed by 5 bases and 2 bases, with 12 bases remaining between them. This CDR3 reads CASSASGPQETQYF. The CDR3 region has the DNA TGTGCCAGCAGTGCCTCTGGACCGCAAGAGACCCAGTACTTC.

This clonotype was recorded at least ten times. The chain employs TRBV29-1 and TRBJ2-7; the match to TRBD1 covers 8 bases. This CDR3 is 13 amino acids long. V gave up 5 bases and J gave up 0 bases; unmatched junction bases: 3. Germline-derived CDR1 and CDR2 are SQVTM and ANQGSEA. CDR3 in amino acids: CSVRTGTSYEQYF. The CDR3 DNA reads TGCAGCGTTAGGACAGGGACCTCCTACGAGCAGTACTTC.

The gene calls are TRBV19 and TRBJ1-1; D not certain. Germline V gene data show CDR1 as LNHDA and CDR2 as SQIVND (reference sequence). Trimming stripped 6 bases from V and 1 base from J, with 6 bases between. The CDR3 covers 12 residues. The CDR3 DNA sequence: TGTGCCAGTAGCCGGGAGAACACTGAAGCTTTCTTT. This encodes CASSRENTEAFF.

This clonotype was counted at least ten times. The chain links TRBV9 to TRBJ2-7; D not resolved. The germline V and J ends were trimmed by 0 bases and 6 bases, with 13 bases remaining between them. Germline-derived CDR1 and CDR2 are SGDLS and YYNGEE. This CDR3 comprises 14 residues. CDR3 protein: CASSVGTVFPEQYF. The CDR3 nucleotides read TGTGCCAGCAGCGTAGGGACGGTCTTTCCCGAGCAGTACTTC.

At least ten counts were recorded for this clonotype. The rearrangement joins TRBV12-3 or TRBV12-4 to TRBJ2-7, with unresolved D. CDR3 length: 12 residues. V was shortened by 6 bases and J by 3 bases, with 9 bases between the two germline ends. The CDR3, as DNA: TGTGCCAGCAGCCCTGGGCTCTACGAGCAGTACTTC. Translation: CASSPGLYEQYF.

This clonotype appeared many times. V and J are TRBV5-6 and TRBJ2-5; TRBD1 matches 7 bases. The germline V gene has CDR1 SGHDT and CDR2 YYEEEE. This CDR3 region has 17 residues. Trimming at V came to 2 bases and at J to 1 base, leaving 11 bases not matched to a gene. The CDR3 bases are TGTGCCAGCAGCTTTCAGAATAGGGGGCGGACCCAAGAGACCCAGTACTTC. This gives the protein CASSFQNRGRTQETQYF.

This clonotype was picked up many times. This chain uses TRBV6-4 with TRBJ2-3; TRBD2 matches at 10 bases. This CDR3 is built from 15 residues. Germline V CDR1 and CDR2: MRHNA, SNTAGT. V was clipped by 2 bases and J by 6 bases; unmatched bases: 5. CDR3 region: CASSDQSGGGDTQYF. The CDR3 nucleotides are TGTGCCAGCAGTGACCAAAGCGGGGGGGGCGATACGCAGTATTTT.

In this sample, this clonotype turned up many times. The chain carries TRBV6-4 and TRBJ2-1; the D is unclear. CDR1 is MRHNA, CDR2 SNTAGT, per germline. The CDR3 contains 12 residues. Trimming stripped 4 bases from V and 9 bases from J, with 10 bases between. The CDR3 loop is CASSGNKGEQFF. CDR3 bases: TGTGCCAGCAGTGGGAATAAGGGTGAGCAGTTCTTC.

The table lists this clonotype with many counts. This chain connects TRBV12-3 or TRBV12-4 to TRBJ1-5; no clear D. Between the trimmed V and J ends, which lost 6 bases and 1 base, there was a span of 10 bases. This CDR3 contains 14 residues. The CDR3 here is CASRDDGSNQPQHF. CDR3 DNA sequence: TGTGCCAGCAGAGACGACGGGAGCAATCAGCCCCAGCATTTT.

This clonotype was detected ten times or more. CDR3 DNA sequence: TGCAGTGCAGAACCGGGAATGGGTTCCTACGAGCAGTACTTC. Amino acid sequence: CSAEPGMGSYEQYF. This chain connects TRBV20-1 to TRBJ2-7; weak D call: TRBD2 (5 bases). Trimming removed 6 bases from V and 1 base from J, with 16 bases in between. In germline, CDR1 is DFQATT, CDR2 SNEGSKA (reference sequence). This CDR3 spans 14 amino acids.

This clonotype was counted many times. The rearrangement joins TRBV15 to TRBJ2-3; the D is unclear. Germline CDR1 and CDR2: LNHNV and YYDKDF (reference sequence). The CDR3 length is 16 residues. V shed 0 bases and J shed 4 bases, with 14 bases lying between them. The DNA for the CDR3 is TGTGCCACCAGCAGAGATTTTGGGATGGGCGCAGATACGCAGTATTTT. It translates to CATSRDFGMGADTQYF.

This clonotype was detected many times. The J gene is TRBJ2-3, the V gene TRBV3-1, with D uncertain. The germline CDR1 and CDR2 sequences are LGHDT and YNNKEL (reference sequence). V gave up 0 bases and J gave up 4 bases, with 8 bases separating them. The length of the CDR3 is 14 residues. CDR3 nucleotides: TGTGCCAGCAGCCAAGAAATTGGTCCAGATACGCAGTATTTT. It codes for CASSQEIGPDTQYF.

This clonotype was recorded at least ten times. The chain employs TRBV7-2 and TRBJ2-3, with a weak D call TRBD2 (5 bases). The CDR3 is made up of 14 amino acids. CDR1 and CDR2 from the germline V gene are SGHTA and FQGNSA. Trimming took 1 base from V and 4 from J, leaving 9 bases between them. Here the CDR3 reads CASSLVLGPDTQYF. The CDR3 DNA is TGTGCCAGCAGCTTAGTACTAGGCCCAGATACGCAGTATTTT.

Ten or more counts support this clonotype. The chain uses TRBV29-1 and TRBJ2-1; 7 bases align to TRBD1. Per germline, CDR1 SQVTM and CDR2 ANQGSEA. With 8 bases clipped from V and 6 bases from J, the junction kept 7 bases outside the gene matches. The CDR3 sequence is 12 residues long. DNA for the CDR3: TGCAGCACCCGACAGGGACCCAATGAGCAGTTCTTC. It specifies CSTRQGPNEQFF.

The chain combines TRBV19 with TRBJ1-5; TRBD1 agrees at 11 bases. The CDR3 length is 16 residues. J was trimmed by 2 bases and V by 3 bases; bases with no gene match: 3. Germline V lookup: CDR1 LNHDA, CDR2 SQIVND (reference sequence). The CDR3 here is CASSIWGQGGNQPQHF. In DNA, the CDR3 is TGTGCCAGTAGTATCTGGGGACAGGGGGGCAATCAGCCCCAGCATTTT.

This clonotype was seen many times. This sequence joins TRBV9 and TRBJ2-1; no firm D call. The CDR3 sequence is 13 residues long. The germline V and J ends were trimmed by 2 bases and 6 bases, with 9 bases remaining between them. CDR1 is SGDLS, CDR2 YYNGEE, per germline. CDR3 region: CASSVREGNEQFF. The CDR3 DNA sequence: TGTGCCAGCAGCGTTAGAGAAGGCAATGAGCAGTTCTTC.

This clonotype was counted ten times or more. The junction does not match germline at one end; this may be a read error. V and J are TRBV7-7 and TRBJ1-5; D possibly corresponds to TRBD1 (6 bases). This CDR3 spans 18 amino acids. Germline V gene data show CDR1 as SSHAT and CDR2 as FNYEAQ (reference sequence). The CDR3 DNA reads as TGTGCTAGCAGCCTCGATCCAGGACAGCGATACGGGGATCAGCCCCAGCATTTT. Translation: CASSLDPGQRYGDQPQHF.